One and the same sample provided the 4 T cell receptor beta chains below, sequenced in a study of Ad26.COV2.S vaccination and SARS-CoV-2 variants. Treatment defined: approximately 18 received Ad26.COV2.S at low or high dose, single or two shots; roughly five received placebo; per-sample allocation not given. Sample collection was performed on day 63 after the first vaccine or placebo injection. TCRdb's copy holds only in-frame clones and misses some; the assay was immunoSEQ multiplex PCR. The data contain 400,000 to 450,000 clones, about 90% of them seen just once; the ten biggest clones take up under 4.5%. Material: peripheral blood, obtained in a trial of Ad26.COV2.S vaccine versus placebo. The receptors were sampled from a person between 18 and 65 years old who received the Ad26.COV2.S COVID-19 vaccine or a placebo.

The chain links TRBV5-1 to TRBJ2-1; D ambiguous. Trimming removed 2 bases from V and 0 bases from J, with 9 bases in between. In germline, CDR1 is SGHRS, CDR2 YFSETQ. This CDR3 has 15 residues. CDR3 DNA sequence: TGCGCCAGCAGCTTTGAGGATCCCTCCTACAATGAGCAGTTCTTC. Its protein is CASSFEDPSYNEQFF.

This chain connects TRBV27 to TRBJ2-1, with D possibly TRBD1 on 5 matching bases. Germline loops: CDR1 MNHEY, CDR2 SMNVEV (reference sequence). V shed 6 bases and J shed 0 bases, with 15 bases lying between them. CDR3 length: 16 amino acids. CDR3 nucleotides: TGTGCCAGCAGCCACCTGACGGACACCTCCTACAATGAGCAGTTCTTC. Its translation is CASSHLTDTSYNEQFF.

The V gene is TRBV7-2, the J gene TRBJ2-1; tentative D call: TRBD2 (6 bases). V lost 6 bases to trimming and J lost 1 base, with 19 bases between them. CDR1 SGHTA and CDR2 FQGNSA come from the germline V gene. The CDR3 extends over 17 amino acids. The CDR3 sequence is CASRPIGGSASYNEQFF. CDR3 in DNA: TGTGCCAGCAGACCCATAGGAGGGAGCGCATCCTACAATGAGCAGTTCTTC.

The CDR3 bases are TGTGCCAGCTCAACAGGACAGTCCTCTGGAAACACCATATATTTT. It yields the protein CASSTGQSSGNTIYF. V usage is TRBV18 and J usage is TRBJ1-3, with D possibly TRBD1 on 6 matching bases. V lost 5 bases to trimming and J lost 0 bases, with 11 bases between them. There are 15 residues in the CDR3. CDR1 is KGHSH, CDR2 LQKENI, per germline. Together with reference TRBV18 and TRBJ1-3, the CDR3 gives the full variable domain: NAGVMQNPRHLVRRRGQEARLRCSPMKGHSHVYWYRQLPEEGLKFMVYLQKENIIDESGMPKERFSAEFPKEGPSILRIQQVVRGDSAAYFCASSTGQSSGNTIYFGEGSWLTVV.